This T cell receptor (beta chain) was retrieved from a study of cytotoxic CD8 clonotypes in ibrutinib-treated CLL. Study summary: Averaging across samples gave about 230,000 productive templates and fewer than 100,000 productive rearrangements.

This CDR3 is 15 amino acids long. J was trimmed by 3 bases and V by 2 bases; bases with no gene match: 8. CDR1 is SQVTM, CDR2 ANQGSEA, per germline. Researchers set a sequencing depth target of 1 in 200,000 to 1 in 1 million T cells. The protocol was immunoSEQ multiplex PCR, while the TCRdb copy is restricted to in-frame clones and leaves out a portion. The table includes roughly 300,000 clones, around 76% detected once. This clone was detected a few times. Specimen: PBMCs, collected at disease progression, from a patient treated with ibrutinib. This receptor was taken from a human donor with chronic lymphocytic leukemia. The chain links TRBV29-1 to TRBJ2-7; 9 bases fit TRBD2. DNA for the CDR3: TGCAGCGTTGAATCCCTACAAGCGGGAGGCTACGAGCAGTACTTC. As protein: CSVESLQAGGYEQYF.